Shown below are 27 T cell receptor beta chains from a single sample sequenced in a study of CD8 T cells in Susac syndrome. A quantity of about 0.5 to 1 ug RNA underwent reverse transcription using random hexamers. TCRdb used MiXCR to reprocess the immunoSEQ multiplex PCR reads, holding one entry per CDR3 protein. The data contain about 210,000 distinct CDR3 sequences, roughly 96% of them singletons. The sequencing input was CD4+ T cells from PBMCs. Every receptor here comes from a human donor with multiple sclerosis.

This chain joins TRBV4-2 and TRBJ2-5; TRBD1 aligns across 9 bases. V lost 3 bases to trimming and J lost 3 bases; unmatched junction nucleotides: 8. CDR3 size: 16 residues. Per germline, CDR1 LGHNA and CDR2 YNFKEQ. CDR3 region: CASSQVPWTGEETQYF. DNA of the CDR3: TGTGCCAGCAGCCAGGTGCCCTGGACAGGGGAAGAGACCCAGTACTTC.

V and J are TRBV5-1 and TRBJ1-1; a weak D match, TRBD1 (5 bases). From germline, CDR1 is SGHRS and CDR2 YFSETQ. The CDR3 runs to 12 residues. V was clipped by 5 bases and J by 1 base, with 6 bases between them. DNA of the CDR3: TGCGCCAGCAGAGGACAGAACACTGAAGCTTTCTTT. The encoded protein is CASRGQNTEAFF.

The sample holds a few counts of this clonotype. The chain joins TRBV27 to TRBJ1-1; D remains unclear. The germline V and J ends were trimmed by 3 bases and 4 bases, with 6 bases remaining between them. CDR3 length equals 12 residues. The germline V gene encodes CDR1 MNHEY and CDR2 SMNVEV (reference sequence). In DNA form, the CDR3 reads TGTGCCAGCAGTTTTCGTGGCACTGAAGCTTTCTTT. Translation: CASSFRGTEAFF.

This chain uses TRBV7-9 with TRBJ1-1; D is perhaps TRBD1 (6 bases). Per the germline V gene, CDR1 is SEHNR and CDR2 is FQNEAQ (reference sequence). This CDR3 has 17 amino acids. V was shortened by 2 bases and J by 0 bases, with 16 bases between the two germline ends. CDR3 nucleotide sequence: TGTGCCAGCAGCTTAACGGTGACAGGAGTGATGAACACTGAAGCTTTCTTT. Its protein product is CASSLTVTGVMNTEAFF. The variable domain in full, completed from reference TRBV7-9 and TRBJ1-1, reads DTGVSQNPRHKITKRGQNVTFRCDPISEHNRLYWYRQTLGQGPEFLTYFQNEAQLEKSRLLSDRFSAERPKGSFSTLEIQRTEQGDSAMYLCASSLTVTGVMNTEAFFGQGTRLTVV.

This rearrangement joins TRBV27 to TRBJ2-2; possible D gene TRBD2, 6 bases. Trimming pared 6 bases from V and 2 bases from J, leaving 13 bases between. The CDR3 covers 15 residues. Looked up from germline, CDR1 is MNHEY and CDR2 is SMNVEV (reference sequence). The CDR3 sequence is CASSHGTLNTGELFF. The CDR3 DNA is TGTGCCAGCAGCCACGGGACTCTCAACACCGGGGAGCTGTTTTTT.

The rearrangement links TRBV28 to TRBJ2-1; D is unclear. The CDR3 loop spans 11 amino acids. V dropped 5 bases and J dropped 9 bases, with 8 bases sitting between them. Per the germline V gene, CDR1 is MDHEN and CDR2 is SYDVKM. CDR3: CASSQVFEQFF. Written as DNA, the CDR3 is TGTGCCAGCAGTCAGGTTTTTGAGCAGTTCTTC.

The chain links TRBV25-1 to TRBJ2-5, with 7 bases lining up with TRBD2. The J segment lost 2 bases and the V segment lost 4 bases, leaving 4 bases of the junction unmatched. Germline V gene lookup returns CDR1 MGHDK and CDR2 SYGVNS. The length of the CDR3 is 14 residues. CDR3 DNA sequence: TGTGCCAGCAGTGTGGCGGGGGAGCAAGAGACCCAGTACTTC. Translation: CASSVAGEQETQYF. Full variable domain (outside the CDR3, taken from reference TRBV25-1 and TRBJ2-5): EADIYQTPRYLVIGTGKKITLECSQTMGHDKMYWYQQDPGMELHLIHYSYGVNSTEKGDLSSESTVSRIRTEHFPLTLESARPSHTSQYLCASSVAGEQETQYFGPGTRLLVL.

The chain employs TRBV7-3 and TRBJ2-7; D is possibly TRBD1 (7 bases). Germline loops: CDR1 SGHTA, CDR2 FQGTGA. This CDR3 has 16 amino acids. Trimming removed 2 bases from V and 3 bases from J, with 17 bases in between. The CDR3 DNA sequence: TGTGCCAGCAGCTTACTGGTCGGGGGACAGAGCTACGAGCAGTACTTC. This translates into CASSLLVGGQSYEQYF.

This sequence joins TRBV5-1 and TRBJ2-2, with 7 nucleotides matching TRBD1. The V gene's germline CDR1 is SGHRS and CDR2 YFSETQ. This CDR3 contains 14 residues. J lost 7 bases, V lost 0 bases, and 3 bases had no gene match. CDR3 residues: CASSLEGAGGELFF. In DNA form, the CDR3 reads TGCGCCAGCAGCTTGGAGGGGGCCGGCGGGGAGCTGTTTTTT. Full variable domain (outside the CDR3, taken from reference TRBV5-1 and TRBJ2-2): KAGVTQTPRYLIKTRGQQVTLSCSPISGHRSVSWYQQTPGQGLQFLFEYFSETQRNKGNFPGRFSGRQFSNSRSEMNVSTLELGDSALYLCASSLEGAGGELFFGEGSRLTVL.

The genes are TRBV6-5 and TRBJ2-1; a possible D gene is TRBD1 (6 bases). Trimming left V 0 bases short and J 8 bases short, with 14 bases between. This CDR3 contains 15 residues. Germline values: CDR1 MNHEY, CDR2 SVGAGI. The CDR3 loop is CASSYSNRVGDEQFF. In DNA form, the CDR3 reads TGTGCCAGCAGTTACTCGAACAGGGTTGGCGATGAGCAGTTCTTC.

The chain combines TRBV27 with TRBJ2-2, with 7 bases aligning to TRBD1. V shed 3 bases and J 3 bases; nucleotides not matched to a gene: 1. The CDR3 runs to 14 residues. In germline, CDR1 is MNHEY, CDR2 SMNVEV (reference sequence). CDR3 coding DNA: TGTGCCAGCAGTTTCGGACAGGACACCGGGGAGCTGTTTTTT. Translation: CASSFGQDTGELFF.

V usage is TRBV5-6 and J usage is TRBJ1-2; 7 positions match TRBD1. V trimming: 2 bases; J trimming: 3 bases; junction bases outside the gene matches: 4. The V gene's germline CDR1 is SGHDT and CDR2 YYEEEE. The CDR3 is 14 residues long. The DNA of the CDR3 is TGTGCCAGCAGCTTCTGGACAGGCCACTATGGCTACACCTTC. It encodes CASSFWTGHYGYTF.

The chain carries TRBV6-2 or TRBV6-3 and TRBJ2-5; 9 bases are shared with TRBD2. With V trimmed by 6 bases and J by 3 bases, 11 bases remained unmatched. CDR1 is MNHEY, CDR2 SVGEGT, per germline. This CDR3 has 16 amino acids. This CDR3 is CASRGGRAYLEETQYF. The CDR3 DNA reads TGTGCCAGCAGGGGCGGGAGGGCGTATTTGGAAGAGACCCAGTACTTC.

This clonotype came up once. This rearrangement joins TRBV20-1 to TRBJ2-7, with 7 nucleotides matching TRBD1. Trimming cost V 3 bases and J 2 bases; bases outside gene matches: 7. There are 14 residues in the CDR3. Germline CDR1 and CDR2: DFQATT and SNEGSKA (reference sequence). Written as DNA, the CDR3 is TGCAGTGCTAGGTTGCCGGGACAGACCTACGAGCAGTACTTC. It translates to CSARLPGQTYEQYF.

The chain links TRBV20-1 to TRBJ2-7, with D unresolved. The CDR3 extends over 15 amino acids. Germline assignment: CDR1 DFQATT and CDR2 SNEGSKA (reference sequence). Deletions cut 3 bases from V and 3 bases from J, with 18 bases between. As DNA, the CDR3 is TGCAGTGCTAGGAACGCAAGGGTCGCCTACTACGAGCAGTACTTC. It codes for CSARNARVAYYEQYF.

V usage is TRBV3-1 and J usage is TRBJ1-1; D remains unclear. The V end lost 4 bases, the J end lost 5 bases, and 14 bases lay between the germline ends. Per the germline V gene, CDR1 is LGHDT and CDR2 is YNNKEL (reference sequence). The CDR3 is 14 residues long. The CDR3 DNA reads TGTGCCAGCAGCCCAGACAAGCCTGGGACTGAAGCTTTCTTT. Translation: CASSPDKPGTEAFF. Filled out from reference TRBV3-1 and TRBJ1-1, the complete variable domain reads DTAVSQTPKYLVTQMGNDKSIKCEQNLGHDTMYWYKQDSKKFLKIMFSYNNKELIINETVPNRFSPKSPDKAHLNLHINSLELGDSAVYFCASSPDKPGTEAFFGQGTRLTVV.

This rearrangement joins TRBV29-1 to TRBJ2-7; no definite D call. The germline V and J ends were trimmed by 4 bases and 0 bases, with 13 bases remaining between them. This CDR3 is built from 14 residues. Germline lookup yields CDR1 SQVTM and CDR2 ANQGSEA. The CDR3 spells CSVAFRPSSYEQYF. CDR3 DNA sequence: TGCAGCGTTGCCTTTAGACCCAGCTCCTACGAGCAGTACTTC.

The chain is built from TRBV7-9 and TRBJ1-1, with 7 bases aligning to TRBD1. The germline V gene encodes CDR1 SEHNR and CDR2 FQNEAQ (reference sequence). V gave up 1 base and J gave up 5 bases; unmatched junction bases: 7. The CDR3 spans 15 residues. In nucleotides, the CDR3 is TGTGCCAGCAGCTTAGGACAGGGCCCTCGGACTGAAGCTTTCTTT. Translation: CASSLGQGPRTEAFF.

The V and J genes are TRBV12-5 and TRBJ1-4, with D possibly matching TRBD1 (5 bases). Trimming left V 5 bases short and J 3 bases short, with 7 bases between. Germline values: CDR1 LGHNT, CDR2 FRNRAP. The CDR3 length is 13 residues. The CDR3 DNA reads TGTGCTAGTGGTCCGGGGCCTAATGAAAAACTGTTTTTT. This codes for CASGPGPNEKLFF. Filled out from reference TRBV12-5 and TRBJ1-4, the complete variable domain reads DARVTQTPRHKVTEMGQEVTMRCQPILGHNTVFWYRQTMMQGLELLAYFRNRAPLDDSGMPKDRFSAEMPDATLATLKIQPSEPRDSAVYFCASGPGPNEKLFFGSGTQLSVL.

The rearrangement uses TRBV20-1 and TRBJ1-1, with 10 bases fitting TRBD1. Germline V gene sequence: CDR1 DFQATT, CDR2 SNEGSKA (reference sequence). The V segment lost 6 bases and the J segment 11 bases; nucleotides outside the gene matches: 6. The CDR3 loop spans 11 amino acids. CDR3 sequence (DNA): TGCAGTGCAGATCCGGGACAGGGGGCTTTCTTT. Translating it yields CSADPGQGAFF.

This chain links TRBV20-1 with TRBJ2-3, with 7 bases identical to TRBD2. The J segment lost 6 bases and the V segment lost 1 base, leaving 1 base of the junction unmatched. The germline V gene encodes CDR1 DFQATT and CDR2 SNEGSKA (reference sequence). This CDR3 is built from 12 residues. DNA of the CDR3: TGCAGTGCTAGAGTACTAGCGGATACGCAGTATTTT. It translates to CSARVLADTQYF.

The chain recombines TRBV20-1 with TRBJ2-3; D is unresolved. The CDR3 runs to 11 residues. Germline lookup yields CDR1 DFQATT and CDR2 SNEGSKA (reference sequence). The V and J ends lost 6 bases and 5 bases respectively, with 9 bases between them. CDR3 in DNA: TGCAGTGCCCTGATTAAAGATACGCAGTATTTT. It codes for CSALIKDTQYF.

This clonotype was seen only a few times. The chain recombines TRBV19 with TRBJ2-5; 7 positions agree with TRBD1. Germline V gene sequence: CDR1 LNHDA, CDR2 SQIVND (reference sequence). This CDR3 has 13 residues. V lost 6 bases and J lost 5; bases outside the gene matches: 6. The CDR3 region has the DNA TGTGCCAGTAGCCTTGACAGGGCTGAGACCCAGTACTTC. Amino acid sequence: CASSLDRAETQYF.

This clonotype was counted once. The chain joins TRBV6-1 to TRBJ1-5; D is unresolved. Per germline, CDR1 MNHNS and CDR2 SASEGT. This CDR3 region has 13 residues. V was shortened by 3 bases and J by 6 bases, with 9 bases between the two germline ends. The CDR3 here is CASSDRDGQPQHF. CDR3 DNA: TGTGCCAGCAGTGACCGCGACGGTCAGCCCCAGCATTTT.

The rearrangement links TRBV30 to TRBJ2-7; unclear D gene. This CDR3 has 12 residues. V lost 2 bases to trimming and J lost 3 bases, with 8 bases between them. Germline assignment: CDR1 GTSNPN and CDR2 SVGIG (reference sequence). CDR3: CAWSRKDYEQYF. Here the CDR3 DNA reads TGTGCCTGGAGTCGGAAAGACTACGAGCAGTACTTC. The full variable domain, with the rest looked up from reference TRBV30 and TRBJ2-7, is SQTIHQWPATLVQPVGSPLSLECTVEGTSNPNLYWYRQAAGRGLQLLFYSVGIGQISSEVPQNLSASRPQDRQFILSSKKLLLSDSGFYLCAWSRKDYEQYFGPGTRLTVT.

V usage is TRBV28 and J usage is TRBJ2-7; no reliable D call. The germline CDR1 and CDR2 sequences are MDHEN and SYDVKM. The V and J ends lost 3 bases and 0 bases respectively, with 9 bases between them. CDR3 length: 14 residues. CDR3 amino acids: CASSFTGSSYEQYF. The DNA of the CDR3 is TGTGCCAGCAGTTTTACGGGCAGCTCCTACGAGCAGTACTTC.

In DNA form, the CDR3 reads TGTGCCAGCAGCCAACAGGGGTTCTCGTACAATGAGCAGTTCTTC. It is translated as CASSQQGFSYNEQFF. The J gene is TRBJ2-1, the V gene TRBV3-1; D is perhaps TRBD1 (6 bases). There are 15 residues in the CDR3. Per germline, CDR1 LGHDT and CDR2 YNNKEL (reference sequence). The V end lost 2 bases, the J end lost 4 bases, and 12 bases lay between the germline ends.